This T cell receptor beta chain comes out of a study of shared clonotypes between healthy human individuals. It was CD45RO-negative cells, positively selected for CCR7, that made up naive CD8 cells, with terminally differentiated effector memory CD45RA+ cells excluded. The protocol was immunoSEQ multiplex PCR, while the TCRdb copy is restricted to in-frame clones and leaves out a portion. The table includes roughly 1,800,000 clones, about 94% detected once. This clone was picked up a small number of times. The TCR comes from a man aged 18-30 years in good health. The specimen was naive CD8+ T cells sorted from blood.

The CDR3, as DNA: TGTGCCAGCAGCTTCTTGACAGGGGACACTGAAGCTTTCTTT. It yields the protein CASSFLTGDTEAFF. The V and J genes are TRBV5-6 and TRBJ1-1; TRBD1 matches at 8 bases. Looked up from germline, CDR1 is SGHDT and CDR2 is YYEEEE. The CDR3 contains 14 residues. V was clipped by 2 bases and J by 3 bases; unmatched bases: 3.